Listed here are 23 T cell receptor beta chains from one sample, sequenced in a study of blood T cells in healthy people across ages (dated by TCRdb to the mid-2010s). The library was produced with 5' RACE. The instrument given in TCRdb is Illumina HiSeq 2500. A second PCR of about 6 to 11 cycles was run with a J-beta primer mix and a sample-barcoded 5' primer. Using fastp trimming at Q25 and MiXCR clonotype assembly, TCRdb reanalyzed the public sequencing data and kept in-frame beta chains. Rows are unified per CDR3 protein, each entry keeping the most common DNA and genes. The sample data list about 670,000 distinct CDR3 sequences, and around 50% of these were observed just once. Clones ranked in the top ten supply about 13% of the sample. The sequencing sample was made of blood. The receptors stem from a woman older than 75 in good health.

The V and J genes are TRBV10-3 and TRBJ2-1; 11 nucleotides line up with TRBD2. Germline trimming cut 9 bases from V and 12 bases from J; bases unmatched to any gene: 10. Per the germline V gene, CDR1 is ENHRY and CDR2 is SYGVKD. This CDR3 comprises 13 residues. The CDR3 here is CAIGTSGYSGQFF. The CDR3 DNA follows: TGTGCCATTGGGACTAGCGGTTACAGTGGGCAGTTCTTC.

The V gene is TRBV18, the J gene TRBJ2-1, with 12 bases identical to TRBD2. Germline CDR1 and CDR2: KGHSH and LQKENI. The CDR3 is made up of 17 amino acids. Trimming removed 3 bases from V and 0 bases from J; junction bases left unmatched: 3. The CDR3 DNA follows: TGTGCCAGCTCACCCTCGACTAGCGGGGGCTCCTACAATGAGCAGTTCTTC. Amino acid sequence: CASSPSTSGGSYNEQFF.

This clonotype was found a few times. This chain links TRBV7-2 with TRBJ2-2; a weak D match, TRBD1 (6 bases). The germline V gene encodes CDR1 SGHTA and CDR2 FQGNSA. Deletions cut 2 bases from V and 1 base from J, with 11 bases between. This CDR3 spans 16 amino acids. CDR3 sequence reads: CASSLYGRGNTGELFF. CDR3 DNA: TGTGCCAGCAGCTTATACGGCAGGGGGAACACCGGGGAGCTGTTTTTT.

This chain uses TRBV5-1 with TRBJ2-2; D perhaps matches TRBD1 (6 bases). The CDR3 loop spans 15 amino acids. V lost 7 bases and J lost 0, with 13 bases in between. Germline CDR1 reads SGHRS; CDR2 reads YFSETQ. CDR3 DNA sequence: TGCGCCAGCCACGATGGGGGCCCGAACACCGGGGAGCTGTTTTTT. This translates into CASHDGGPNTGELFF.

There are a few counts of this clonotype. The chain recombines TRBV5-5 with TRBJ2-1; 12 nucleotides line up with TRBD2. The CDR3 length is 17 residues. Germline CDR1 SGHKS, CDR2 YYEKEE (reference sequence). After removal of 0 bases from V and 10 bases from J, the junction contained 11 bases not matched to a gene. This CDR3 is CASSLAPTSGRSGEQFF. The CDR3 nucleotides read TGTGCCAGCAGCTTGGCACCGACTAGCGGGAGATCGGGGGAGCAGTTCTTC.

A word on this clonotype: A much larger clone sits a single nucleotide away, making a read error possible. The rearrangement uses TRBV25-1 and TRBJ2-5; D is tentatively TRBD1 or TRBD2 (5 bases each). The J call is in doubt because the DNA end fits TRBJ2-1 better. The CDR3 is 16 residues long. Germline values: CDR1 MGHDK, CDR2 SYGVNS. In nucleotides, the CDR3 is TGTGCCAGCAGTGAATATCAGGGCAGGAGGCAAGAGACCCAGTTCTTC. It translates to CASSEYQGRRQETQFF.

This clonotype was counted a single time. The chain joins TRBV5-1 to TRBJ1-6, with 9 nucleotides matching TRBD1. This CDR3 comprises 17 residues. After removal of 4 bases from V and 8 bases from J, the junction contained 13 bases not matched to a gene. Germline V gene sequence: CDR1 SGHRS, CDR2 YFSETQ. The CDR3 nucleotides read TGCGCCAGCAGCACAGGAAGGGTACAGGGGGCAGATTCACCCCTCCACTTT. Translated, it gives CASSTGRVQGADSPLHF.

The gene calls are TRBV5-1 and TRBJ1-3; D is ambiguous. Deletions cut 2 bases from V and 0 bases from J, with 9 bases between. Germline V CDR1 and CDR2: SGHRS, YFSETQ. The CDR3 is 15 residues long. The CDR3 DNA reads TGCGCCAGCAGCTTTTCGGACTTCTCTGGAAACACCATATATTTT. Translated, it gives CASSFSDFSGNTIYF.

J is TRBJ2-3 and V is TRBV24-1, with unresolved D. The V and J ends lost 12 bases and 3 bases respectively, with 12 bases between them. The germline gives CDR1 KGHDR, CDR2 SFDVKD. The CDR3 consists of 12 residues. CDR3 sequence reads: CASGGETDTQYF. CDR3 nucleotide sequence: TGTGCCTCTGGTGGGGAAACAGATACGCAGTATTTT.

About this clonotype itself: This may be a read error: a much more frequent sequence differs by one nucleotide. V gene TRBV7-2 combines with J gene TRBJ1-2, with a tentative D call TRBD1 (5 bases). The CDR3 sequence is 14 residues long. The germline V gene has CDR1 SGHTA and CDR2 FQGNSA. The DNA of the CDR3 is TGTGCCAACAGCCGGGACGTGGGAAACTATGGCTACACCTTC. This translates into CANSRDVGNYGYTF.

The V call is TRBV10-3, the J call TRBJ2-3; 9 bases line up with TRBD2. The germline V gene encodes CDR1 ENHRY and CDR2 SYGVKD. V was pared by 0 bases and J by 4 bases, with 11 bases of the junction left unmatched. This CDR3 contains 18 residues. The CDR3: CAISESYRGRAGADTQYF. CDR3 sequence (DNA): TGTGCCATCAGTGAGTCGTATCGCGGGAGGGCAGGGGCAGATACGCAGTATTTT.

The rearrangement uses TRBV4-2 and TRBJ2-2; D is uncertain. This CDR3 spans 14 amino acids. Per the germline V gene, CDR1 is LGHNA and CDR2 is YNFKEQ. V was shortened by 3 bases and J by 3 bases, with 8 bases between the two germline ends. The CDR3 is CASSQTRDTGELFF. The CDR3 DNA is TGTGCCAGCAGCCAGACCCGGGACACCGGGGAGCTGTTTTTT.

The rearrangement joins TRBV5-1 to TRBJ2-1; 9 bases align to TRBD1. CDR3 length: 16 amino acids. Unmatched junction bases numbered 8, after V lost 0 bases and J lost 7 bases. Per germline, CDR1 SGHRS and CDR2 YFSETQ. CDR3 region: CASSLDFGTGLNEQFF. DNA for the CDR3: TGCGCCAGCAGCTTGGACTTTGGGACAGGGTTGAATGAGCAGTTCTTC. The full variable domain, with the rest looked up from reference TRBV5-1 and TRBJ2-1, is KAGVTQTPRYLIKTRGQQVTLSCSPISGHRSVSWYQQTPGQGLQFLFEYFSETQRNKGNFPGRFSGRQFSNSRSEMNVSTLELGDSALYLCASSLDFGTGLNEQFFGPGTRLTVL.

The rearrangement joins TRBV5-5 to TRBJ2-5, with D possibly TRBD2 on 5 matching bases. The CDR3 sequence is 15 residues long. The ends were cut back, 1 base at V and 1 base at J, with 11 bases in the middle. Germline V lookup: CDR1 SGHKS, CDR2 YYEKEE (reference sequence). The CDR3 region has the DNA TGTGCCAGCAGCTTGAGTTGGGAGATCCAAGAGACCCAGTACTTC. Amino acid sequence: CASSLSWEIQETQYF.

The V gene is TRBV20-1, the J gene TRBJ1-1; D call uncertain. The CDR3 contains 14 residues. The germline gives CDR1 DFQATT, CDR2 SNEGSKA (reference sequence). Trimming took 2 bases from V and 3 from J, leaving 13 bases between them. The DNA of the CDR3 is TGCAGTGCTAGAACTAATCTCGGTTACACTGAAGCTTTCTTT. Translation gives CSARTNLGYTEAFF.

The chain combines TRBV21-1 with TRBJ2-7; TRBD2 was called by the table and not checked on the DNA. TRBV21-1 is an annotated pseudogene. There are 16 residues in the CDR3. The CDR3 coding sequence is TGTGCCAGCATCCCTGGGGCTAGCGGGGGGGTTTACGAGCAGTACTTC. Encoded protein: CASIPGASGGVYEQYF.

This clonotype was counted at least ten times. The chain couples TRBV20-1 to TRBJ2-7, with D hard to call. The germline V and J ends were trimmed by 3 bases and 3 bases, with 9 bases remaining between them. The CDR3 consists of 12 residues. From germline, CDR1 is DFQATT and CDR2 SNEGSKA (reference sequence). The CDR3 DNA follows: TGCAGTGCTAGGACGACCGTCTACGAGCAGTACTTC. Protein: CSARTTVYEQYF.

To note about this clonotype: A much larger clone sits a single nucleotide away, making a read error possible. The chain has TRBV7-2 and TRBJ2-1; 10 bases align to TRBD2. This CDR3 region has 17 residues. V lost 1 base to trimming and J lost 8 bases; unmatched junction nucleotides: 11. In germline, CDR1 is SGHTA, CDR2 FQGNSA. This chain's CDR3 is CASSLVASSGGRYEQFF. The CDR3 DNA follows: TGTGCCAGCAGCTTAGTAGCCTCTAGCGGGGGTCGCTATGAGCAGTTCTTC.

This chain links TRBV7-2 with TRBJ1-5; a possible D gene is TRBD1 (5 bases). The V gene lost 1 base and the J gene lost 7 bases, with 14 bases spanning the gap. CDR1 and CDR2 (germline): SGHTA, FQGNSA. The CDR3 is made up of 15 amino acids. The CDR3 nucleotides are TGTGCCAGCAGCTTAGAGGGGACCCTGATGCAGCCCCAGCATTTT. Residues: CASSLEGTLMQPQHF.

The chain uses TRBV7-2 and TRBJ2-7; D perhaps matches TRBD2 (6 bases). The V and J ends lost 11 bases and 2 bases respectively, with 19 bases between them. Germline assignment: CDR1 SGHTA and CDR2 FQGNSA. The CDR3 contains 14 residues. CDR3 loop: CAWRETVLTYEQYF. The CDR3 DNA reads as TGTGCCTGGAGGGAGACGGTTCTTACCTACGAGCAGTACTTC.

The CDR3 sequence is CASKRGGGNEQFF. Written as DNA, the CDR3 is TGTGCCAGCAAGAGGGGGGGAGGCAATGAGCAGTTCTTC. The chain joins TRBV12-3 or TRBV12-4 to TRBJ2-1; D may be TRBD2 (7 bases). V lost 7 bases to trimming and J lost 6 bases, with 13 bases between them. The CDR3 spans 13 residues.

In nucleotides, the CDR3 is TGTGCCAGCTCCAATCCAGGGGCAGATACGCAGTATTTT. It yields the protein CASSNPGADTQYF. The chain couples TRBV6-6 to TRBJ2-3; D is possibly TRBD1 (6 bases). This CDR3 comprises 13 residues. From germline, CDR1 is MNHNY and CDR2 SVGAGI (reference sequence). V lost 8 bases and J lost 4, with 13 bases in between.

A note on this clonotype: Given a much more abundant clone one base away, this may be a read error. The V and J genes are TRBV12-3 or TRBV12-4 and TRBJ2-5, with 11 bases matching TRBD2. This CDR3 comprises 15 residues. Trimming removed 1 base from V and 11 bases from J; junction bases left unmatched: 9. The CDR3 reads CASSLEASGGTEQYF. CDR3 bases: TGTGCCAGCAGTTTAGAGGCTAGCGGGGGGACTGAGCAGTACTTC.